This T cell receptor (beta chain) was sequenced in a study of blood T cells in healthy people across ages (dated by TCRdb to between 2014 and 2017). Some background on the complete study: In model experiments, template switching captured about one uniquely barcoded TCR beta cDNA molecule for every two T cells. The donors were split into four age groups: young (average around 17 years), middle-aged (39), aged (approximately 60) and long-lived (under 85). Two additional independent replicas of 1 million unique cDNA reads from the same blood draw were analyzed for two donors (one aged 18 to 30 and one aged 80 or older). Using deep sequencing normalized with unique cDNA molecular identifiers, the study measured how TCR beta repertoire diversity changes with age. To avoid experimental bias, donors of different ages were spread randomly across the sequencing lanes. Results and caveats for the whole study, not just this receptor: As age increased, observed TCR beta diversity per million T cells dropped in a roughly linear way, and a significant reduction was already evident by age 40. The CMV infection status of donors was not known, potentially confounding age-related changes in expanded clonotypes. Compared with the aged group, the long-lived group had more naive CD4+ T cells, fewer expanded clones and increased TCR diversity, a pattern suggesting age selection. Total diversity estimates from one million sequenced T cells were considered lower bounds and underestimates. The percentage of naive T cells measured by flow cytometry correlated strongly with observed TCR beta diversity. Bulk unsorted PBMC profiling prevented conclusive comparison of naive and antigen-experienced compartments.

The CDR3 covers 14 residues, taking in both the cysteine and the phenylalanine. Only the CDR3 region is kept as DNA, spanning 42 bases read in frame from base 1. The germline ends are 10 bases apart after V is trimmed by 3 bases and J by 1 base. Per the germline V gene, SGHRS is the CDR1 and YFSETQ is the CDR2. This clonotype was seen many times. Its antigen target is currently unknown. No qualities accompany the bases; no much larger clone lies one base away. The donors were under 40 Caucasian individuals from Russia, aged 6 to 90 years, who were systemically healthy. About 10 milliliters of peripheral blood were collected from each donor into EDTA-treated Vacutainer tubes. Ficoll-Paque density-gradient centrifugation was used to isolate PBMCs, with at least 6 million per sample. Trizol reagent was used to extract total RNA from PBMCs, with at least 6 micrograms per sample. Naive CD45RAhigh/CD27high T cell percentages were measured by flow cytometry on a PBMC aliquot from every donor.

The method was 5' RACE. Sequencing was carried out with an Illumina HiSeq 2500. A second PCR of roughly 6 to 11 cycles was run with a J-beta primer mix and a sample-barcoded 5' primer. A unique molecular identifier was introduced onto each TCR beta cDNA molecule by a template-switch 5' adaptor carrying 12 random nucleotides. At least 2.5 million CDR3-containing paired-end reads were obtained from each sample. The Mint cDNA synthesis kit, primed by a TRBC-specific oligonucleotide, was used to synthesize first-strand cDNA from all RNA. All cDNA was treated with uracil-DNA glycosylase and then went through a first 18-cycle PCR with the universal primers M1SS and BC2_uni_R. Regarding the original processing steps: For normalization, 1 million high-quality reads were randomly selected from each sample, with every read carrying a distinct molecular identifier. Instead of being binned into consensus sequences, reads with shared molecular identifiers were discarded. MiTCR, with a Q25 quality threshold and the strictest error-elimination algorithm, was used for CDR3 identification, clonotype clustering and error correction. Lower-bound total TCR beta diversity was estimated with a nonparametric unseen species model using Euler transformation. TCRdb reprocessing: public reads trimmed at Q25 with fastp, clones called with MiXCR, in-frame beta chains kept. Rows matching on CDR3 protein sequence are summarized as one entry with the most common DNA and genes. The V and J calls and clone size come from TCRdb's table, not from the authors' own analysis. Recorded for this sample are about a million distinct CDR3 sequences; less than 45% of them occurred a single time. The biggest ten clones account for 13% of the sample.

This clonotype was obtained from a man aged 18 to 30 in good health. The sequenced sample consisted of blood. Recombination joined TRBV5-1 with TRBJ2-5, with the D gene too uncertain to name. The CDR3 loop reads CASSSQLTQETQYF. The DNA is as follows: TGCGCCAGCAGCTCTCAATTAACCCAAGAGACCCAGTACTTC. The entire variable domain, with the stretches around the CDR3 drawn from the reference TRBV5-1 and TRBJ2-5 proteins, is KAGVTQTPRYLIKTRGQQVTLSCSPISGHRSVSWYQQTPGQGLQFLFEYFSETQRNKGNFPGRFSGRQFSNSRSEMNVSTLELGDSALYLCASSSQLTQETQYFGPGTRLLVL.